These 14 T cell receptor beta chains were sequenced from one sample in a study of naive and memory T cell subsets (dated by TCRdb to 2017 to 2019). Library prep was done by UMI-ligation and nested PCR. Reads for this sample came from an Illumina MiSeq. An equimolar mix of two oligonucleotides covering both TRBC1 and TRBC2 was used as the beta constant-region primer. Four rounds of PCR, combining the SP2 primer with nested alpha and beta constant-region primers, were used to amplify the ligated cDNA. TCRdb cleaned the public reads at Q25 with fastp, built clones with MiXCR and kept in-frame beta chains. Rows matching on CDR3 protein sequence are summarized as one entry with the most common DNA and genes. A total of about 120,000 distinct CDR3 sequences appear in this sample, 30% to 45% of them only once. In total, the top ten clones hold approximately 0.9% of the sample. Material: central memory CD4+ T cells from blood. Taken with the paper, the label for cell subset or site translates to: central memory, CD45RA- CD27+. These receptors all stem from a human donor in good health.

CDR3 sequence reads: CSASDSEQYF. CDR3 sequence (DNA): TGCAGCGCCTCTGACTCCGAGCAGTACTTC. This sequence joins TRBV29-1 and TRBJ2-7; no definite D call. The CDR3 runs to 10 residues. Trimming took 7 bases from V and 6 from J, leaving 10 bases between them. Germline V gene data show CDR1 as SQVTM and CDR2 as ANQGSEA.

This chain joins TRBV7-9 and TRBJ1-1, with D unclear. Germline V lookup: CDR1 SEHNR, CDR2 FQNEAQ (reference sequence). This CDR3 has 14 residues. The V end lost 5 bases, the J end lost 0 bases, and 10 bases lay between the germline ends. DNA of the CDR3: TGTGCCAGCAGCATTGGGTTACTGAACACTGAAGCTTTCTTT. Its translation: CASSIGLLNTEAFF.

This clonotype was observed a handful of times. This chain uses TRBV7-6 with TRBJ1-5, with D maybe TRBD1 (5 bases). CDR1 SGHVS and CDR2 FNYEAQ come from the germline V gene. This CDR3 spans 18 amino acids. The V end was cut by 1 base, the J end by 7 bases, with 23 bases between. CDR3 in amino acids: CASSLGAGGLLVGQPQHF. CDR3 nucleotides: TGTGCCAGCAGCTTAGGCGCTGGGGGTTTGTTAGTTGGACAGCCCCAGCATTTT. Combining the CDR3 with reference TRBV7-6 and TRBJ1-5 gives the whole variable domain GAGVSQSPRYKVTKRGQDVALRCDPISGHVSLYWYRQALGQGPEFLTYFNYEAQQDKSGLPNDRFSAERPEGSISTLTIQRTEQRDSAMYRCASSLGAGGLLVGQPQHFGDGTRLSIL.

The rearrangement joins TRBV28 to TRBJ2-1; TRBD2 agrees at 14 bases. The CDR3 consists of 16 residues. The V gene end was trimmed by 5 bases and the J gene end by 7 bases; junction bases not matched to a gene: 7. Germline V gives CDR1 MDHEN, CDR2 SYDVKM. CDR3 nucleotides: TGTGCCAGCAGTAGTCTGACTAGCGGGAGGGAGAATGAGCAGTTCTTC. Its translation is CASSSLTSGRENEQFF.

This rearrangement joins TRBV28 to TRBJ1-1; D is ambiguous. CDR3 length: 14 residues. Germline loops: CDR1 MDHEN, CDR2 SYDVKM. V shed 2 bases and J shed 9 bases, with 16 bases lying between them. The CDR3 DNA follows: TGTGCCAGCAGTTTAGCCCGACATCCCGAGCAAGCTTTCTTT. It specifies CASSLARHPEQAFF. Full variable domain (outside the CDR3, taken from reference TRBV28 and TRBJ1-1): DVKVTQSSRYLVKRTGEKVFLECVQDMDHENMFWYRQDPGLGLRLIYFSYDVKMKEKGDIPEGYSVSREKKERFSLILESASTNQTSMYLCASSLARHPEQAFFGQGTRLTVV.

Only one count was recorded for this clonotype. CDR3 amino acids: CAISEAGTGKSYEQYF. CDR3 nucleotides: TGTGCCATCAGTGAGGCCGGGACAGGGAAATCCTACGAGCAGTACTTC. This chain connects TRBV10-3 to TRBJ2-7; TRBD1 matches at 9 bases. The CDR3 runs to 16 residues. Trimming cost V 2 bases and J 1 base; bases outside gene matches: 6. Germline V gene sequence: CDR1 ENHRY, CDR2 SYGVKD.

The chain carries TRBV3-1 and TRBJ1-1; 7 nucleotides match TRBD1. This CDR3 contains 15 residues. Per germline, CDR1 LGHDT and CDR2 YNNKEL (reference sequence). V lost 3 bases, J lost 6 bases, and 10 bases stayed unmatched. This chain's CDR3 is CASSQTGSHRPEAFF. In DNA form, the CDR3 reads TGTGCCAGCAGCCAGACAGGGAGCCACAGGCCTGAAGCTTTCTTT. Based on the CDR3 plus reference TRBV3-1 and TRBJ1-1, the full variable domain is DTAVSQTPKYLVTQMGNDKSIKCEQNLGHDTMYWYKQDSKKFLKIMFSYNNKELIINETVPNRFSPKSPDKAHLNLHINSLELGDSAVYFCASSQTGSHRPEAFFGQGTRLTVV.

V is TRBV5-1 and J is TRBJ2-7; maybe TRBD1 (6 bases). Trimming stripped 0 bases from V and 5 bases from J, with 9 bases between. The germline V gene has CDR1 SGHRS and CDR2 YFSETQ. CDR3 length equals 13 residues. CDR3 bases: TGCGCCAGCAGCTTGGTACAGGGCCACGAGCAGTACTTC. Protein sequence: CASSLVQGHEQYF.

The genes are TRBV30 and TRBJ2-6; no clear D gene. The germline gives CDR1 GTSNPN, CDR2 SVGIG (reference sequence). Between the trimmed V and J ends, which lost 3 bases and 2 bases, there was a span of 2 bases. The CDR3 spans 12 residues. The CDR3 protein is CAWRPGANVLTF. Written as DNA, the CDR3 is TGTGCCTGGAGGCCTGGGGCCAACGTCCTGACTTTC.

This clonotype occurred many times. The V call is TRBV19, the J call TRBJ2-1; the match to TRBD2 covers 13 bases. The V segment lost 6 bases and the J segment 7 bases; nucleotides outside the gene matches: 6. CDR1 is LNHDA and CDR2 is SQIVND in the germline V gene (reference sequence). The CDR3 is 15 amino acids. The CDR3 region has the DNA TGTGCCAGTAGAAGGAGGACTAGCGGGAGTAATGAGCAGTTCTTC. Amino acids: CASRRRTSGSNEQFF. Full variable domain (outside the CDR3, taken from reference TRBV19 and TRBJ2-1): DGGITQSPKYLFRKEGQNVTLSCEQNLNHDAMYWYRQDPGQGLRLIYYSQIVNDFQKGDIAEGYSVSREKKESFPLTVTSAQKNPTAFYLCASRRRTSGSNEQFFGPGTRLTVL.

In its sample, this clonotype was seen a few times. CDR3 sequence: CASSSLVVSGRTGELFF. The CDR3 nucleotides read TGTGCCAGCAGCTCCCTGGTTGTTAGCGGGAGGACCGGGGAGCTGTTTTTT. The genes are TRBV7-2 and TRBJ2-2; the match to TRBD2 covers 10 bases. The CDR3 consists of 17 residues. Looked up from germline, CDR1 is SGHTA and CDR2 is FQGNSA. V gave up 4 bases and J gave up 5 bases; unmatched junction bases: 10. The whole variable domain, remainder taken from reference TRBV7-2 and TRBJ2-2, is GAGVSQSPSNKVTEKGKDVELRCDPISGHTALYWYRQSLGQGLEFLIYFQGNSAPDKSGLPSDRFSAERTGGSVSTLTIQRTQQEDSAVYLCASSSLVVSGRTGELFFGEGSRLTVL.

The chain carries TRBV14 and TRBJ2-5; no reliable D call. The CDR3 runs to 13 residues. V lost 5 bases, J lost 5 bases, and 12 bases lay in between. Germline CDR1 SGHDN, CDR2 FVKESK. CDR3 residues: CASSGSSGETQYF. The CDR3 coding sequence is TGTGCCAGCAGCGGCTCCTCCGGGGAGACCCAGTACTTC.

The rearrangement joins TRBV6-5 to TRBJ1-5; D ambiguous. This CDR3 is 13 amino acids long. V was clipped by 2 bases and J by 5 bases, with 7 bases between them. The germline gives CDR1 MNHEY, CDR2 SVGAGI. The CDR3 here is CASSYRADQPQHF. The CDR3, as DNA: TGTGCCAGCAGTTACCGAGCGGATCAGCCCCAGCATTTT.

V and J are TRBV7-6 and TRBJ2-1; maybe TRBD2 (5 bases). CDR1 SGHVS and CDR2 FNYEAQ come from the germline V gene. This CDR3 comprises 17 residues. V shed 0 bases and J shed 0 bases, with 12 bases lying between them. CDR3 sequence reads: CASSLARWESSYNEQFF. The CDR3 DNA follows: TGTGCCAGCAGCTTAGCACGATGGGAGAGCTCCTACAATGAGCAGTTCTTC. Full variable domain (remainder filled in from reference TRBV7-6 and TRBJ2-1): GAGVSQSPRYKVTKRGQDVALRCDPISGHVSLYWYRQALGQGPEFLTYFNYEAQQDKSGLPNDRFSAERPEGSISTLTIQRTEQRDSAMYRCASSLARWESSYNEQFFGPGTRLTVL.